This T cell receptor beta chain came from a study of shared clonotypes between healthy human individuals. As regards this clone: The antigen remains unidentified.

CDR1 is SGHNT and CDR2 is YYREEE in the germline V gene (reference sequence). V lost 0 bases, J lost 6 bases, and 8 bases lay in between. The CDR3 is made up of 13 amino acids. Sequencing was performed with immunoSEQ multiplex PCR; in TCRdb, only in-frame clones are kept and a portion is missing. In the table there are about 1 million clones, under 80% of which are singletons. Study results and limitations: Among the subsets, naive ones generally showed larger estimated richness than memory ones.

The chain couples TRBV5-4 to TRBJ2-3; D is undetermined. Material: memory CD4+ T cells sorted from blood. Documented subset: CD45RA-negative fraction. The receptor comes from a young man in good health. CDR3: CASSLELHDTQYF. The CDR3, as DNA: TGTGCCAGCAGCTTGGAATTACATGATACGCAGTATTTT.